These 23 T cell receptor beta chains share one sample of origin, sequenced in a study of CD8+ T cells in alopecia areata. cDNA serving as the sequencing template came from extracted, reverse transcribed RNA. TCRdb's table, derived via immunoSEQ multiplex PCR, lists solely in-frame clones and lacks some. The sample holds 150,000 to 200,000 clones; about three fifths are singletons and the top ten take roughly 1.3%. The treatment denotes: oral pan-JAK inhibitor, 5-10 mg twice daily. Source: CD4+ T cells sorted from blood, taken at roughly week 49, from a patient treated with tofacitinib. These receptors were taken from a human donor with alopecia areata.

The chain has TRBV2 and TRBJ1-6; D is perhaps TRBD1 (6 bases). The V gene lost 7 bases and the J gene lost 6 bases, with 13 bases spanning the gap. Germline loops: CDR1 SNHLY, CDR2 FYNNEI. The CDR3 has 14 residues. The DNA for the CDR3 is TGTGCCAGCAAGGATGGACAGATTAATTCACCCCTCCACTTT. This codes for CASKDGQINSPLHF.

This clone was seen more than once but under ten times. The chain combines TRBV29-1 with TRBJ2-3; no definite D call. V lost 4 bases and J lost 0, with 11 bases in between. There are 14 residues in the CDR3. CDR1 is SQVTM and CDR2 is ANQGSEA in the germline V gene. The CDR3 bases are TGCAGCGTTGTCATCGGAGTGAGCACAGATACGCAGTATTTT. Translating gives CSVVIGVSTDTQYF.

About this clone itself: A much larger clonotype is one base distant, so this may be a read error. CDR3: CASSMDRDQPQHF. CDR3 DNA: TGTGCCAGTAGTATGGACAGGGACCAGCCCCAGCATTTT. The chain carries TRBV19 and TRBJ1-5, with 8 bases identical to TRBD1. CDR3 size: 13 residues. CDR1 and CDR2 from the germline V gene are LNHDA and SQIVND (reference sequence). J lost 7 bases, V lost 3 bases, and 2 bases had no gene match.

This chain joins TRBV9 and TRBJ1-1; D is unresolved. Germline CDR1 SGDLS, CDR2 YYNGEE. The V and J ends lost 1 base and 6 bases respectively, with 10 bases between them. The CDR3 loop spans 13 amino acids. CDR3 amino acids: CASSVRPGAEAFF. The CDR3 region has the DNA TGTGCCAGCAGCGTAAGGCCCGGGGCTGAAGCTTTCTTT.

The rearrangement links TRBV27 to TRBJ2-5, with a weak D call TRBD1 (6 bases). There are 15 residues in the CDR3. From germline, CDR1 is MNHEY and CDR2 SMNVEV (reference sequence). The V end lost 7 bases, the J end lost 1 base, and 16 bases lay between the germline ends. The CDR3 loop reads CASNSLGQSQETQYF. The CDR3 nucleotides read TGTGCCAGCAACTCCCTCGGACAGTCCCAAGAGACCCAGTACTTC.

This clone came up a few times. The V and J genes are TRBV10-3 and TRBJ1-6, with 9 bases lining up with TRBD1. The V and J ends lost 7 bases and 9 bases, in that order; junction bases with no gene match: 7. The CDR3 is made up of 14 amino acids. Germline V lookup: CDR1 ENHRY, CDR2 SYGVKD. CDR3: CAINPGQGGSPLHF. The CDR3 DNA sequence: TGTGCCATCAACCCGGGACAGGGCGGTTCACCCCTCCACTTT.

This clone appeared a few times. CDR3 sequence reads: CAISEIPREEQYF. The CDR3 DNA reads TGTGCCATCAGTGAAATTCCCAGGGAGGAGCAGTACTTC. The V and J genes are TRBV10-3 and TRBJ2-7, with D perhaps matching TRBD1 or TRBD2 (5 bases each). Trimming stripped 3 bases from V and 7 bases from J, with 13 bases between. Germline V gives CDR1 ENHRY, CDR2 SYGVKD. The CDR3 covers 13 residues.

The V gene is TRBV29-1, the J gene TRBJ1-3; no clear D. With 3 bases removed from V and 4 bases from J, the gap between germline ends came to 4 bases. The CDR3 loop spans 11 amino acids. Germline V gives CDR1 SQVTM, CDR2 ANQGSEA. Here the CDR3 DNA reads TGCAGCGTTGATCAAGGAAACACCATATATTTT. Encoded protein: CSVDQGNTIYF.

The CDR3 protein is CASSIETSGSPLHF. The CDR3 DNA sequence: TGTGCCAGTAGTATAGAGACCTCAGGCTCACCCCTCCACTTT. This chain links TRBV19 with TRBJ1-6; D unresolved. Trimming removed 0 bases at V and 10 bases at J, with 10 bases between. Germline CDR1 LNHDA, CDR2 SQIVND (reference sequence). The CDR3 extends over 14 amino acids.

The chain uses TRBV29-1 and TRBJ1-2, with TRBD1 matching over 10 bases. Germline CDR1 and CDR2: SQVTM and ANQGSEA. V trimming: 7 bases; J trimming: 4 bases; junction bases outside the gene matches: 9. This CDR3 has 14 residues. CDR3 loop: CSAGRQGATYGYTF. The CDR3 DNA follows: TGCAGCGCCGGGAGACAGGGGGCCACCTATGGCTACACCTTC.

The chain combines TRBV14 with TRBJ2-5; either TRBD1 or TRBD2 may fit D (5 bases each). V lost 4 bases and J 4 bases, leaving 22 bases between the germline ends. There are 17 residues in the CDR3. The germline gives CDR1 SGHDN, CDR2 FVKESK. The CDR3 DNA reads as TGTGCCAGCAGCCCGCGATCGGGGCAGCGAGGAAGAGAGACCCAGTACTTC. Protein sequence: CASSPRSGQRGRETQYF.

This rearrangement joins TRBV7-6 to TRBJ1-1; D ambiguous. Germline values: CDR1 SGHVS, CDR2 FNYEAQ. There are 8 residues in the CDR3. The ends were cut back, 9 bases at V and 8 bases at J, with 4 bases in the middle. CDR3 DNA sequence: TGTGCCAGAGACGAAGCTTTCTTT. As protein: CARDEAFF. Filled out from reference TRBV7-6 and TRBJ1-1, the complete variable domain reads GAGVSQSPRYKVTKRGQDVALRCDPISGHVSLYWYRQALGQGPEFLTYFNYEAQQDKSGLPNDRFSAERPEGSISTLTIQRTEQRDSAMYRCARDEAFFGQGTRLTVV.

The rearrangement links TRBV7-8 to TRBJ2-5; D not certain. The CDR3 is made up of 14 amino acids. The germline V gene encodes CDR1 SGHVS and CDR2 FQNEAQ. Between the trimmed V and J ends, which lost 1 base and 1 base, there was a span of 7 bases. The CDR3 DNA sequence: TGTGCCAGCAGCTTAGGAACGGTCCAAGAGACCCAGTACTTC. Amino acids: CASSLGTVQETQYF.

This chain connects TRBV29-1 to TRBJ1-2; TRBD1 matches 7 bases. Unmatched junction bases numbered 4, after V lost 7 bases and J lost 5 bases. Germline-derived CDR1 and CDR2 are SQVTM and ANQGSEA. This CDR3 is built from 11 residues. Here the CDR3 reads CSAQGYYGYTF. The CDR3 DNA sequence: TGCAGCGCACAGGGGTATTATGGCTACACCTTC.

Only one count was recorded for this clone. V and J are TRBV29-1 and TRBJ2-3; D ambiguous. With 4 bases removed from V and 5 bases from J, the gap between germline ends came to 13 bases. CDR1 SQVTM and CDR2 ANQGSEA come from the germline V gene. The CDR3 covers 13 residues. The CDR3 reads CSVVESLGDTQYF. The CDR3, as DNA: TGCAGCGTTGTGGAGTCTCTAGGAGATACGCAGTATTTT.

The genes are TRBV29-1 and TRBJ2-1; D is unclear. The CDR3 consists of 13 residues. Germline loops: CDR1 SQVTM, CDR2 ANQGSEA. CDR3 coding DNA: TGCACCGCACGGAGTACCTCCTACAATGAGCAGTTCTTC. This sequence encodes CTARSTSYNEQFF.

The rearrangement uses TRBV18 and TRBJ2-7; weak D call: TRBD1 (6 bases). From germline, CDR1 is KGHSH and CDR2 LQKENI. This CDR3 is 12 amino acids long. The V end was cut by 2 bases, the J end by 9 bases, with 11 bases between. CDR3: CASSPNRAAQYF. Here the CDR3 DNA reads TGTGCCAGCTCACCAAACAGGGCTGCGCAGTACTTC.

The chain carries TRBV5-1 and TRBJ1-1; 7 bases align to TRBD1. V lost 3 bases and J lost 4; bases outside the gene matches: 9. Germline V gives CDR1 SGHRS, CDR2 YFSETQ. The CDR3 length is 15 residues. CDR3 loop: CASSSRGIGATEAFF. CDR3 coding DNA: TGCGCCAGCAGCTCCAGGGGGATCGGGGCCACTGAAGCTTTCTTT.

This clone was detected a few times. The chain is built from TRBV28 and TRBJ1-1, with D possibly matching TRBD1 (5 bases). The CDR3 has 13 amino acids. V was cut by 4 bases and J by 5 bases, with 11 bases left in between. In germline, CDR1 is MDHEN, CDR2 SYDVKM. For the CDR3, the DNA is TGTGCCAGCAGTTCCTCCGGGGGTACTGAAGCTTTCTTT. Protein product: CASSSSGGTEAFF.

V gene TRBV2 combines with J gene TRBJ1-6; D may be TRBD1 (5 bases). Trimming removed 6 bases at V and 7 bases at J, with 13 bases between. Germline CDR1 reads SNHLY; CDR2 reads FYNNEI. The CDR3 length is 14 residues. Written as DNA, the CDR3 is TGTGCCAGCAGATTGGACACTACAAATTCACCCCTCCACTTT. Encoded protein: CASRLDTTNSPLHF.

The V call is TRBV6-6, the J call TRBJ2-1; unclear D gene. CDR3 size: 11 residues. Trimming removed 6 bases at V and 6 bases at J, with 6 bases between. CDR1 MNHNY and CDR2 SVGAGI come from the germline V gene (reference sequence). CDR3 region: CASRGTNEQFF. CDR3 DNA: TGTGCCAGCAGGGGTACCAATGAGCAGTTCTTC.

This clone has a handful of counts. The rearrangement links TRBV6-5 to TRBJ2-5; TRBD2 agrees at 9 bases. The J segment lost 2 bases and the V segment lost 6 bases, leaving 4 bases of the junction unmatched. CDR1 MNHEY and CDR2 SVGAGI come from the germline V gene. The CDR3 covers 14 residues. CDR3 residues: CASSRSGGQETQYF. DNA of the CDR3: TGTGCCAGCAGCCGGAGCGGGGGGCAAGAGACCCAGTACTTC.

This clone came up a few times. The chain is built from TRBV10-3 and TRBJ2-2; 7 nucleotides agree with TRBD1. V shed 6 bases, J shed 0 bases, and the junction held 13 bases outside the gene matches. The CDR3 loop spans 18 amino acids. Germline CDR1 is ENHRY and CDR2 is SYGVKD. The CDR3 DNA is TGTGCCATCAGCCCCTCCAGGGGGAAAACTTCGAACACCGGGGAGCTGTTTTTT. Translation: CAISPSRGKTSNTGELFF.